The 25 T cell receptor beta chains in this list originate from one sample, sequenced in a study of blood T cell repertoires in COVID-19. The method was immunoSEQ multiplex PCR; TCRdb's version includes in-frame clones alone and lacks a portion of them. The table lists roughly 320,000 clones, 85% to 90% of them singletons, with around 5.8% in the top ten. Sequencing was done on a sample of peripheral blood. These receptors were taken from a woman aged 45-59 years with COVID-19, enrolled during active disease.

The chain combines TRBV19 with TRBJ2-2; TRBD2 matches 7 bases. The CDR3 runs to 18 residues. CDR1 and CDR2 from the germline V gene are LNHDA and SQIVND (reference sequence). The V and J ends lost 4 bases and 2 bases, in that order; junction bases with no gene match: 13. CDR3 DNA: TGTGCCAGTAGTAAAGGCGGACTAGTTTTTGCTAACACCGGGGAGCTGTTTTTT. Amino acids: CASSKGGLVFANTGELFF.

The chain carries TRBV18 and TRBJ2-1; 10 nucleotides match TRBD2. Germline trimming cut 3 bases from V and 5 bases from J; bases unmatched to any gene: 13. The CDR3 is 18 amino acids. The germline V gene has CDR1 KGHSH and CDR2 LQKENI. This CDR3 reads CASSPSPAGGPLNNEQFF. The CDR3, as DNA: TGTGCCAGCTCACCCTCACCAGCGGGAGGGCCACTGAACAATGAGCAGTTCTTC. Full variable domain (missing parts from reference TRBV18 and TRBJ2-1): NAGVMQNPRHLVRRRGQEARLRCSPMKGHSHVYWYRQLPEEGLKFMVYLQKENIIDESGMPKERFSAEFPKEGPSILRIQQVVRGDSAAYFCASSPSPAGGPLNNEQFFGPGTRLTVL.

The V gene is TRBV27, the J gene TRBJ2-3; 7 nucleotides agree with TRBD2. This CDR3 is 13 amino acids long. Germline V gives CDR1 MNHEY, CDR2 SMNVEV (reference sequence). Unmatched junction bases numbered 5, after V lost 2 bases and J lost 9 bases. CDR3 sequence reads: CASSLASGRTQYF. The CDR3 coding sequence is TGTGCCAGCAGTTTAGCTAGCGGTAGAACGCAGTATTTT.

This chain joins TRBV2 and TRBJ1-1; 9 positions agree with TRBD1. CDR1 is SNHLY, CDR2 FYNNEI, per germline. The V gene end was trimmed by 6 bases and the J gene end by 10 bases; junction bases not matched to a gene: 12. This CDR3 contains 14 residues. This CDR3 is CASSYPGQGRGAFF. The CDR3, as DNA: TGTGCCAGCAGCTATCCGGGACAGGGTCGGGGAGCTTTCTTT.

The sample holds one count of this clone. The chain joins TRBV6-5 to TRBJ2-2; 7 positions match TRBD2. Germline V gene lookup returns CDR1 MNHEY and CDR2 SVGAGI. After removal of 4 bases from V and 1 base from J, the junction contained 3 bases not matched to a gene. The CDR3 consists of 15 residues. CDR3 bases: TGTGCCAGCAGTTCGTTAGCGGGGAACACCGGGGAGCTGTTTTTT. Residues: CASSSLAGNTGELFF.

The chain employs TRBV28 and TRBJ2-7; possible D gene TRBD1, 6 bases. Trimming stripped 8 bases from V and 9 bases from J, with 17 bases between. This CDR3 is 12 amino acids long. The germline CDR1 and CDR2 sequences are MDHEN and SYDVKM. The CDR3 DNA follows: TGTGCCAGCTACCCTAGGGGGAGAGGGCAGTACTTC. It is translated as CASYPRGRGQYF.

This clone occurred once. The V gene is TRBV6-5, the J gene TRBJ1-1; the D gene is possibly TRBD1 (5 bases). Trimming stripped 6 bases from V and 6 bases from J, with 14 bases between. Germline assignment: CDR1 MNHEY and CDR2 SVGAGI. CDR3 length: 13 residues. CDR3 nucleotides: TGTGCCAGCAGCAGGGAAATCAACGCTGAAGCTTTCTTT. Protein: CASSREINAEAFF.

The chain is built from TRBV6-5 and TRBJ1-4; 10 positions agree with TRBD1. CDR1 is MNHEY, CDR2 SVGAGI, per germline. The CDR3 runs 16 residues. V lost 2 bases to trimming and J lost 1 base; unmatched junction nucleotides: 1. The CDR3 sequence is CASSYGQGGTNEKLFF. The CDR3 region has the DNA TGTGCCAGCAGTTACGGACAGGGGGGAACTAATGAAAAACTGTTTTTT.

The chain is built from TRBV30 and TRBJ1-2; D may be TRBD1 (6 bases). The CDR3 consists of 14 residues. V shed 3 bases and J shed 13 bases, with 24 bases lying between them. From germline, CDR1 is GTSNPN and CDR2 SVGIG (reference sequence). The CDR3 sequence: CAWSLAGDTGRSTF. The CDR3 nucleotides read TGTGCCTGGAGCCTCGCAGGGGACACAGGGAGATCCACCTTC.

The rearrangement uses TRBV5-1 and TRBJ2-7; TRBD1 matches at 9 bases. The length of the CDR3 is 15 residues. V shed 5 bases, J shed 2 bases, and the junction held 8 bases outside the gene matches. Germline CDR1 SGHRS, CDR2 YFSETQ. The CDR3: CASSYGTGNPYEQYF. The CDR3 DNA is TGCGCCAGCAGTTATGGGACAGGGAACCCCTACGAGCAGTACTTC.

This clone was found once. The chain has TRBV29-1 and TRBJ2-5; 9 positions agree with TRBD1. The CDR3 runs 17 residues. V lost 2 bases, J lost 1 base, and 11 bases stayed unmatched. Per germline, CDR1 SQVTM and CDR2 ANQGSEA. CDR3 bases: TGCAGCGTTGAAACGGGACAGGGTTACTTTGGCCAAGAGACCCAGTACTTC. Its protein is CSVETGQGYFGQETQYF.

This chain connects TRBV2 to TRBJ1-1; TRBD1 matches at 9 bases. The CDR3 has 16 amino acids. Germline loops: CDR1 SNHLY, CDR2 FYNNEI. Germline trimming cut 4 bases from V and 1 base from J; bases unmatched to any gene: 7. This CDR3 reads CASSGTGAGRNTEAFF. The CDR3 region has the DNA TGTGCCAGCAGTGGGACAGGGGCAGGACGGAACACTGAAGCTTTCTTT.

This chain joins TRBV7-9 and TRBJ1-2; D is unclear. The V gene's germline CDR1 is SEHNR and CDR2 FQNEAQ (reference sequence). The CDR3 extends over 12 amino acids. Trimming left V 0 bases short and J 5 bases short, with 4 bases between. The CDR3 reads CASSLAGYGYTF. In DNA, the CDR3 is TGTGCCAGCAGCTTAGCCGGGTATGGCTACACCTTC.

This clone has only a few counts. The chain joins TRBV5-4 to TRBJ2-1, with 9 positions matching TRBD2. Germline CDR1 reads SGHNT; CDR2 reads YYREEE (reference sequence). V lost 2 bases, J lost 5 bases, and 5 bases stayed unmatched. This CDR3 comprises 15 residues. The CDR3 sequence is CASSLVAGEHNEQFF. CDR3 bases: TGTGCCAGCAGCTTAGTAGCGGGAGAACACAATGAGCAGTTCTTC.

This CDR3 reads CASSLNRESYEQYF. CDR3 in DNA: TGTGCCAGCAGCTTAAACAGGGAGTCCTACGAGCAGTACTTC. This sequence joins TRBV7-2 and TRBJ2-7; maybe TRBD1 (6 bases). Deletions cut 2 bases from V and 1 base from J, with 9 bases between. This CDR3 has 14 amino acids. Germline CDR1 reads SGHTA; CDR2 reads FQGNSA. Full variable domain (rest looked up from reference TRBV7-2 and TRBJ2-7): GAGVSQSPSNKVTEKGKDVELRCDPISGHTALYWYRQSLGQGLEFLIYFQGNSAPDKSGLPSDRFSAERTGGSVSTLTIQRTQQEDSAVYLCASSLNRESYEQYFGPGTRLTVT.

V and J are TRBV23-1 and TRBJ2-7, with TRBD2 identical over 14 bases. TRBV23-1 is sorted into the ORF group, with uncertain function. The CDR3 is 16 residues long. The J segment lost 3 bases and the V segment lost 4 bases, leaving 5 bases of the junction unmatched. CDR3 DNA sequence: TGCGCCAGCAGTCCGAGACTAGCGGGAGGGTTCTACGAGCAGTACTTC. It translates to CASSPRLAGGFYEQYF.

The DNA for the CDR3 is TGTGCCAGCAGTTACGGGACTAGCCCCGGGGAGCTGTTTTTT. It is translated as CASSYGTSPGELFF. V and J are TRBV6-2 or TRBV6-3 and TRBJ2-2, with 9 nucleotides matching TRBD2. The CDR3 runs 14 residues. CDR1 and CDR2 (germline): MNHEY, SVGEGT. V dropped 2 bases and J dropped 6; count of bases not matched to a gene: 1.

The chain joins TRBV7-9 to TRBJ2-7; tentative D call: TRBD2 (6 bases). The CDR3 is 16 residues long. V lost 5 bases and J lost 1, with 18 bases in between. CDR1 is SEHNR, CDR2 FQNEAQ, per germline (reference sequence). CDR3 coding DNA: TGTGCCAGCAGCCTAAAACGGGGACTCGATTCCTACGAGCAGTACTTC. This gives the protein CASSLKRGLDSYEQYF.

The chain combines TRBV5-1 with TRBJ1-3; 8 nucleotides align to TRBD1. After removal of 2 bases from V and 6 bases from J, the junction contained 10 bases not matched to a gene. The CDR3 contains 16 residues. CDR1 SGHRS and CDR2 YFSETQ come from the germline V gene. The CDR3 reads CASSLPQGGQKNTIYF. The CDR3 DNA sequence: TGCGCCAGCAGCTTACCACAGGGGGGCCAGAAAAACACCATATATTTT. Combining the CDR3 with reference TRBV5-1 and TRBJ1-3 gives the whole variable domain KAGVTQTPRYLIKTRGQQVTLSCSPISGHRSVSWYQQTPGQGLQFLFEYFSETQRNKGNFPGRFSGRQFSNSRSEMNVSTLELGDSALYLCASSLPQGGQKNTIYFGEGSWLTVV.

J is TRBJ2-1 and V is TRBV30; TRBD2 matches at 14 bases. This CDR3 contains 18 residues. Per germline, CDR1 GTSNPN and CDR2 SVGIG (reference sequence). Trimming at V came to 3 bases and at J to 4 bases, leaving 11 bases not matched to a gene. The CDR3 DNA reads as TGTGCCTGGAGGAGGAGGGGACTAGCGGGAGAGGGGTACAATGAGCAGTTCTTC. Translated: CAWRRRGLAGEGYNEQFF.

The J gene is TRBJ2-7, the V gene TRBV4-3, with D unresolved. V lost 1 base and J 6 bases, leaving 7 bases between the germline ends. This CDR3 contains 12 residues. Germline CDR1 is LGHNA and CDR2 is YSLEER. The CDR3 spells CASSQAESEQYF. CDR3 coding DNA: TGCGCCAGCAGCCAAGCTGAGTCCGAGCAGTACTTC.

This clone was counted between two and nine times. The chain carries TRBV12-3 or TRBV12-4 and TRBJ2-7; D might be TRBD1 (5 bases). The V end was cut by 4 bases, the J end by 7 bases, with 11 bases between. CDR3 length: 12 residues. As DNA, the CDR3 is TGTGCCAGCAGTTCCCAGGGTTGGGAGCAGTACTTC. This codes for CASSSQGWEQYF.

This clone has a single count. This rearrangement joins TRBV19 to TRBJ2-1; weak D call: TRBD2 (5 bases). The V end lost 7 bases, the J end lost 0 bases, and 13 bases lay between the germline ends. The CDR3 runs 15 residues. Germline V gene sequence: CDR1 LNHDA, CDR2 SQIVND (reference sequence). The DNA for the CDR3 is TGTGCCAGTAACCACGGGGAAAGCTCCTACAATGAGCAGTTCTTC. As protein: CASNHGESSYNEQFF.

The rearrangement links TRBV5-4 to TRBJ1-6, with D maybe TRBD1 (6 bases). Germline V lookup: CDR1 SGHNT, CDR2 YYREEE (reference sequence). The V gene lost 4 bases and the J gene lost 3 bases, with 8 bases spanning the gap. The CDR3 has 14 residues. CDR3 in amino acids: CASSRGGYNSPLHF. In nucleotides, the CDR3 is TGTGCCAGCAGCCGAGGGGGCTATAATTCACCCCTCCACTTT.

The chain recombines TRBV5-4 with TRBJ2-1, with 9 bases matching TRBD1. Trimming removed 4 bases from V and 4 bases from J; junction bases left unmatched: 6. This CDR3 has 15 residues. CDR1 and CDR2 (germline): SGHNT, YYREEE (reference sequence). CDR3 nucleotide sequence: TGTGCCAGCAGCGGCCGGGACAGGGTTTACAATGAGCAGTTCTTC. Residues: CASSGRDRVYNEQFF.